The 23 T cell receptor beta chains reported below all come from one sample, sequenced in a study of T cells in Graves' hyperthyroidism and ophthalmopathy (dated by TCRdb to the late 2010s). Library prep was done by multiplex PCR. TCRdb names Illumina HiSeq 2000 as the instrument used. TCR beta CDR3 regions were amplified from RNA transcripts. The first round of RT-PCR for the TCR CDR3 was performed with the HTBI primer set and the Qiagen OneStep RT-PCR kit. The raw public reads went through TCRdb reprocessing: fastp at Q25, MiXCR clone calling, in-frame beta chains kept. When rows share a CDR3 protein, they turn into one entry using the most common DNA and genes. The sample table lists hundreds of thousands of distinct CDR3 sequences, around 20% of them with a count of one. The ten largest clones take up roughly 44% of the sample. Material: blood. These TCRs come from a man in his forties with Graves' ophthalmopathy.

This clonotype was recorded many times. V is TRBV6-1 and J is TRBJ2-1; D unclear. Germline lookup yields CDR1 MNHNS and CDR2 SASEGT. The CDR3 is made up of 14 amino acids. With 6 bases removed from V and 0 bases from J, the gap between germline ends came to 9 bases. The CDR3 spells CASSLSPSYNEQFF. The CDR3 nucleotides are TGTGCCAGCAGCCTTAGCCCCTCCTACAATGAGCAGTTCTTC.

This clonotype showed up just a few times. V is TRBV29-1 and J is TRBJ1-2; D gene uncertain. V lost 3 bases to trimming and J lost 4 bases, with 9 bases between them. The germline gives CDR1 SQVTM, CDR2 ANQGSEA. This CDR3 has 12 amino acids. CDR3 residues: CSVDLPSYGYTF. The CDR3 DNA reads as TGCAGCGTTGATCTCCCCTCCTATGGCTACACCTTC.

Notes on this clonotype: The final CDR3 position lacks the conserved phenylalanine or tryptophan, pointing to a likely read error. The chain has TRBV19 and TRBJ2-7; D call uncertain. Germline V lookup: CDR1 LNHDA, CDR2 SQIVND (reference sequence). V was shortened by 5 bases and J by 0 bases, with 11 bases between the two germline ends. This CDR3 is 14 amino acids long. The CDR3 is CASSVTTGSYEQYS. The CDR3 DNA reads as TGTGCCAGTAGTGTAACCACTGGCTCCTACGAGCAGTACTCC.

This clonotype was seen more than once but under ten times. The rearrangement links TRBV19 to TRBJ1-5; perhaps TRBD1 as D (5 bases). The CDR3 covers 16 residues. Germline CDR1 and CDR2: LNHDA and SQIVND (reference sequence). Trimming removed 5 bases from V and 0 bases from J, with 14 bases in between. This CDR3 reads CASSAGGVYSNQPQHF. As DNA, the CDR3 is TGTGCCAGTAGTGCCGGAGGGGTTTATAGCAATCAGCCCCAGCATTTT.

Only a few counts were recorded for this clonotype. DNA for the CDR3: TGCAGTGCTAGAGAACAGGGGGTCCCGGGCTACACCTTC. It yields the protein CSAREQGVPGYTF. The chain has TRBV20-1 and TRBJ1-2, with 8 nucleotides matching TRBD1. Germline CDR1 and CDR2: DFQATT and SNEGSKA (reference sequence). J lost 8 bases, V lost 0 bases, and 5 bases had no gene match. The length of the CDR3 is 13 residues.

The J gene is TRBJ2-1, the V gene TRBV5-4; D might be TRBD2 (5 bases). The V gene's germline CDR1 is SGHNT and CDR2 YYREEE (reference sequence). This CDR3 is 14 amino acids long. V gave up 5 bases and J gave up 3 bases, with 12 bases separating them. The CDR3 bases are TGTGCCAGCAGTCAACGGGGTGTCTACAATGAGCAGTTCTTC. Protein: CASSQRGVYNEQFF. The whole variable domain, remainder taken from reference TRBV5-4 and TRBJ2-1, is ETGVTQSPTHLIKTRGQQVTLRCSSQSGHNTVSWYQQALGQGPQFIFQYYREEENGRGNFPPRFSGLQFPNYSSELNVNALELDDSALYLCASSQRGVYNEQFFGPGTRLTVL.

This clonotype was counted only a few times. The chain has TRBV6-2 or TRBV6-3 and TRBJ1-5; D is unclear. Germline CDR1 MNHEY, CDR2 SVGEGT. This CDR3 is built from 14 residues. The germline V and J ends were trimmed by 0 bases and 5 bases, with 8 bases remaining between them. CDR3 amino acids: CASSYSSGYQPQHF. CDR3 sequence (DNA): TGTGCCAGCAGTTACTCGAGTGGATATCAGCCCCAGCATTTT.

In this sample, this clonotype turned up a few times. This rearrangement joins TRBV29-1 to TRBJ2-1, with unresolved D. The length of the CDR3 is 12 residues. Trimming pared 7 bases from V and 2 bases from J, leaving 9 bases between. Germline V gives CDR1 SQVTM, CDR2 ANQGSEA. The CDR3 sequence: CSDGRPYNEQFF. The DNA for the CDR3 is TGCAGCGATGGCCGGCCCTACAATGAGCAGTTCTTC.

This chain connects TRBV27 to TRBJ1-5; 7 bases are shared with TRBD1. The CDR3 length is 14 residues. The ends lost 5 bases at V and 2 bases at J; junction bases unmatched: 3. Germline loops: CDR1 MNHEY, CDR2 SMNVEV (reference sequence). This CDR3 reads CASSDDRGNQPQHF. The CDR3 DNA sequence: TGTGCCAGCAGTGATGACAGGGGCAATCAGCCCCAGCATTTT.

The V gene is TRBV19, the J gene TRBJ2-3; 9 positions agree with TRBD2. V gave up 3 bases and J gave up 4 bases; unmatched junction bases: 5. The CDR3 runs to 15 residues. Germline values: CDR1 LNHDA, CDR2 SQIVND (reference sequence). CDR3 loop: CASSIGIAGADTQYF. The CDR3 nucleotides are TGTGCCAGTAGTATTGGAATAGCGGGAGCAGATACGCAGTATTTT.

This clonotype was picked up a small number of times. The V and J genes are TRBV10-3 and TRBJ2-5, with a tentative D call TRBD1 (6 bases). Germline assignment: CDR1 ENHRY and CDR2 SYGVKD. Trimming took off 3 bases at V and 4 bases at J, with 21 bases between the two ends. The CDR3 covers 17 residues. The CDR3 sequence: CAISDLWGPDGRETQYF. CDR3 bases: TGTGCCATCAGTGATCTGTGGGGGCCGGACGGGCGAGAGACCCAGTACTTC.

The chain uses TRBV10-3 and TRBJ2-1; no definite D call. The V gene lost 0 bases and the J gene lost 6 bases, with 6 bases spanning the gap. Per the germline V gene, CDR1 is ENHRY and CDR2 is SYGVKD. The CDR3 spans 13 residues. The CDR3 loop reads CAISESLGNEQFF. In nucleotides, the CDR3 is TGTGCCATCAGTGAGTCCCTCGGCAATGAGCAGTTCTTC.

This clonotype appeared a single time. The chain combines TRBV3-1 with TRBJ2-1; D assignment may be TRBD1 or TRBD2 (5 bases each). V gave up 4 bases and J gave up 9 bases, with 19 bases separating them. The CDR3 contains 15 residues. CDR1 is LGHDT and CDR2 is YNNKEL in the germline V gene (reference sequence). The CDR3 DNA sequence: TGTGCCAGCAGCCCTGGGACCAGCCGGCAAGGTGAGCAGTTCTTC. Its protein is CASSPGTSRQGEQFF.

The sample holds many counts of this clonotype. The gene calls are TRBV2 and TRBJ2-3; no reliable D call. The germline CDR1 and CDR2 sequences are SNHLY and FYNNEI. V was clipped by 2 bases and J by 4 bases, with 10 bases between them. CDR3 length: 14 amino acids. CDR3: CASSETGFADTQYF. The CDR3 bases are TGTGCCAGCAGTGAAACCGGGTTCGCAGATACGCAGTATTTT.

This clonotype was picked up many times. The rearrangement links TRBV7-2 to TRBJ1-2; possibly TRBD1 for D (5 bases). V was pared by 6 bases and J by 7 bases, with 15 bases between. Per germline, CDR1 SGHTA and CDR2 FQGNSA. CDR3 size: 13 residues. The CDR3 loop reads CASSPYRGSGYTF. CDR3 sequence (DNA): TGTGCCAGCAGTCCTTATCGGGGGAGTGGCTACACCTTC.

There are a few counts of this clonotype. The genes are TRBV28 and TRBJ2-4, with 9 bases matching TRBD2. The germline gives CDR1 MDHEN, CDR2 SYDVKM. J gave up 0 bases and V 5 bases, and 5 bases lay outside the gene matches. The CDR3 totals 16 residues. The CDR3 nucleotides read TGTGCCAGCAGTCAACTAGCGGGCCTAGCCAAAAACATTCAGTACTTC. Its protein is CASSQLAGLAKNIQYF. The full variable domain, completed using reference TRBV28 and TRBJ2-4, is DVKVTQSSRYLVKRTGEKVFLECVQDMDHENMFWYRQDPGLGLRLIYFSYDVKMKEKGDIPEGYSVSREKKERFSLILESASTNQTSMYLCASSQLAGLAKNIQYFGAGTRLSVL.

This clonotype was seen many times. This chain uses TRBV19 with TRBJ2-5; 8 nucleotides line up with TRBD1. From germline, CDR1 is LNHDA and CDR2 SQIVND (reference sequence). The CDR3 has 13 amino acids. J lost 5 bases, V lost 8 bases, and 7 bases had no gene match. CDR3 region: CASRTGNGETQYF. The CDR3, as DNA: TGTGCCAGTCGGACAGGGAACGGTGAGACCCAGTACTTC.

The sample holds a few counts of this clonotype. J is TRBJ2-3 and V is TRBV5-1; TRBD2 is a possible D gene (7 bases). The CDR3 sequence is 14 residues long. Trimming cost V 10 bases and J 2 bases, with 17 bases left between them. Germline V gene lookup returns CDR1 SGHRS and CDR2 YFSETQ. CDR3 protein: CASTGTTHTDTQYF. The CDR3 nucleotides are TGCGCCTCCACAGGGACTACCCACACAGATACGCAGTATTTT. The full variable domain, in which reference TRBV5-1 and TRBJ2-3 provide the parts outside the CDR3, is KAGVTQTPRYLIKTRGQQVTLSCSPISGHRSVSWYQQTPGQGLQFLFEYFSETQRNKGNFPGRFSGRQFSNSRSEMNVSTLELGDSALYLCASTGTTHTDTQYFGPGTRLTVL.

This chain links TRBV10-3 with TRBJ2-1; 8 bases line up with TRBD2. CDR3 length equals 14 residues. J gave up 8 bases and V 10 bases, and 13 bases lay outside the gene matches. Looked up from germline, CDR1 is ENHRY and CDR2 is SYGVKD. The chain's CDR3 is CATNGASGLDEQFF. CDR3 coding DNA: TGTGCCACCAATGGGGCTAGCGGGCTTGATGAGCAGTTCTTC.

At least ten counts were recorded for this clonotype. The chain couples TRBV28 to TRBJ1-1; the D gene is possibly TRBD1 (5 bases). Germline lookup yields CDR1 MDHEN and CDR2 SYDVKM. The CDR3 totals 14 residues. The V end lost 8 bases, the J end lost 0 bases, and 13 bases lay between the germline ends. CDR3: CASERGRMNTEAFF. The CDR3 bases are TGTGCCAGCGAGAGGGGACGGATGAACACTGAAGCTTTCTTT. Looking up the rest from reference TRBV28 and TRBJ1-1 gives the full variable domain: DVKVTQSSRYLVKRTGEKVFLECVQDMDHENMFWYRQDPGLGLRLIYFSYDVKMKEKGDIPEGYSVSREKKERFSLILESASTNQTSMYLCASERGRMNTEAFFGQGTRLTVV.

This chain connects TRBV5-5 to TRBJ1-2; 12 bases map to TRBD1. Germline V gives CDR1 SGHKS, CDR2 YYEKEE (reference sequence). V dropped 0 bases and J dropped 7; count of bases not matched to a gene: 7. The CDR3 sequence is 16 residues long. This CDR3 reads CASSLGGTGGEIGYTF. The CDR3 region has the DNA TGTGCCAGCAGCTTGGGGGGGACAGGGGGCGAGATTGGCTACACCTTC. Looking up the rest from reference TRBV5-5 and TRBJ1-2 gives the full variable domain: DAGVTQSPTHLIKTRGQQVTLRCSPISGHKSVSWYQQVLGQGPQFIFQYYEKEERGRGNFPDRFSARQFPNYSSELNVNALLLGDSALYLCASSLGGTGGEIGYTFGSGTRLTVV.

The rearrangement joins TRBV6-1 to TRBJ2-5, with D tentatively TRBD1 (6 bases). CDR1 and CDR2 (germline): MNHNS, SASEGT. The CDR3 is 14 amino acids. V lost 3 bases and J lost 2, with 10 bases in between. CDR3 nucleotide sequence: TGTGCCAGCAGTGATCTCACAGGGCAAGAGACCCAGTACTTC. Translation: CASSDLTGQETQYF.

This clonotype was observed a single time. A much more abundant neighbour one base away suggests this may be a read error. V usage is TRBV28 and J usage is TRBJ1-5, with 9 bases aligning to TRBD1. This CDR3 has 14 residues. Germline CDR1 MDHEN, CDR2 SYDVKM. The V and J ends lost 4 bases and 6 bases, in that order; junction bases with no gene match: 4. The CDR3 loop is CASSSGTGSQPQHF. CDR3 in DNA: TGTGCCAGCAGTTCCGGGACAGGGAGTCAGCCCCAGCATTTT.